The 8 T cell receptor beta chains listed next were all sequenced from one sample in a study of cytomegalovirus exposure and HLA in healthy donors (dated by TCRdb to the late 2010s). Library prep was done by the immunoSEQ multiplex PCR assay. Sourced from immuneACCESS, this table was stored by TCRdb with only in-frame sequences that have V and J called. A share of the clones is absent; for the studies checked, an unresolved V gene accounts for under half, and the remainder has no known explanation. The table for this sample lists approximately 230,000 clones; less than 90% of them were counted only once. The ten top clones hold 12% of the sample. Sequenced sample: PBMCs. Receptors were obtained from a man aged 18 to 30 in good health and CMV-seropositive.

The chain carries TRBV7-2 and TRBJ1-5; a weak D match, TRBD1 (6 bases). The CDR3 has 17 residues. The V end lost 3 bases, the J end lost 0 bases, and 15 bases lay between the germline ends. Germline CDR1 and CDR2: SGHTA and FQGNSA. The CDR3 DNA reads as TGTGCCAGCAGCTTCCAGGAGGGGGGGTATAGCAATCAGCCCCAGCATTTT. This translates into CASSFQEGGYSNQPQHF. The complete variable domain, with remaining parts taken from reference TRBV7-2 and TRBJ1-5, reads GAGVSQSPSNKVTEKGKDVELRCDPISGHTALYWYRQSLGQGLEFLIYFQGNSAPDKSGLPSDRFSAERTGGSVSTLTIQRTQQEDSAVYLCASSFQEGGYSNQPQHFGDGTRLSIL.

The V gene is TRBV29-1, the J gene TRBJ2-5; possibly TRBD1 for D (5 bases). Germline CDR1 SQVTM, CDR2 ANQGSEA. This CDR3 is 14 amino acids long. V shed 3 bases and J shed 2 bases, with 13 bases lying between them. The CDR3 reads CSVDLTDDQETQYF. CDR3 in DNA: TGCAGCGTTGATCTGACAGATGATCAAGAGACCCAGTACTTC. Variable domain in full (rest from reference TRBV29-1 and TRBJ2-5): SAVISQKPSRDICQRGTSLTIQCQVDSQVTMMFWYRQQPGQSLTLIATANQGSEATYESGFVIDKFPISRPNLTFSTLTVSNMSPEDSSIYLCSVDLTDDQETQYFGPGTRLLVL.

The J gene is TRBJ2-1, the V gene TRBV27; a possible D gene is TRBD1 (6 bases). CDR1 and CDR2 from the germline V gene are MNHEY and SMNVEV (reference sequence). V was trimmed by 2 bases and J by 4 bases, leaving 18 bases between them. The CDR3 covers 17 residues. The CDR3 loop reads CASSLIAGAAPYNEQFF. The CDR3 DNA reads as TGTGCCAGCAGTTTAATCGCAGGGGCTGCCCCTTACAATGAGCAGTTCTTC.

The chain recombines TRBV5-8 with TRBJ2-7; D unresolved. CDR1 is SGHTS, CDR2 YDEGEE, per germline. V shed 1 base and J shed 3 bases, with 11 bases lying between them. This CDR3 comprises 14 residues. The CDR3 loop is CASSLISPFYEQYF. Here the CDR3 DNA reads TGTGCCAGCAGCTTGATTTCCCCGTTCTACGAGCAGTACTTC.

V is TRBV19 and J is TRBJ2-1; 7 bases agree with TRBD2. CDR1 and CDR2 (germline): LNHDA, SQIVND (reference sequence). The CDR3 runs 17 residues. With V trimmed by 0 bases and J by 0 bases, 5 bases remained unmatched. CDR3 bases: TGTGCCAGTAGTATAGATTCCGGCGGGAGCTCCTACAATGAGCAGTTCTTC. Translating it yields CASSIDSGGSSYNEQFF.

The V call is TRBV11-2, the J call TRBJ2-7; the D gene could be TRBD1 or TRBD2 (5 bases each). Trimming pared 1 base from V and 2 bases from J, leaving 6 bases between. Germline lookup yields CDR1 SGHAT and CDR2 FQNNGV. The CDR3 runs to 13 residues. DNA of the CDR3: TGTGCCAGCAGCTTAGTGGGGGCCTACGAGCAGTACTTC. Protein product: CASSLVGAYEQYF.

The rearrangement links TRBV5-1 to TRBJ1-3; D is unclear. Per germline, CDR1 SGHRS and CDR2 YFSETQ. The V gene lost 7 bases and the J gene lost 2 bases, with 10 bases spanning the gap. This CDR3 comprises 13 residues. The CDR3 here is CASAEGTGNTIYF. The CDR3 bases are TGCGCCAGCGCGGAGGGAACTGGAAACACCATATATTTT.

The rearrangement joins TRBV27 to TRBJ2-3; D ambiguous. The V and J ends lost 7 bases and 0 bases respectively, with 17 bases between them. The CDR3 length is 16 residues. The germline CDR1 and CDR2 sequences are MNHEY and SMNVEV (reference sequence). In nucleotides, the CDR3 is TGTGCCAGCACCTCTATCAGGAGCAGTAGCACAGATACGCAGTATTTT. Protein product: CASTSIRSSSTDTQYF.